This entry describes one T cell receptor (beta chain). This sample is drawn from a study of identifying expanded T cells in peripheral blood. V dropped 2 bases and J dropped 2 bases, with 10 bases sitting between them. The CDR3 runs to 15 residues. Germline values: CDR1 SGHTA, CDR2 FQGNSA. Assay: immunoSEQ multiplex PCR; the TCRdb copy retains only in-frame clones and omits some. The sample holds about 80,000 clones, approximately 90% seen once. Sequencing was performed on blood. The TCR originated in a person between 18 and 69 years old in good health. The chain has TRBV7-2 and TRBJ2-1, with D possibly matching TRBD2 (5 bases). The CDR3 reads CASSLRRWTYNEQFF. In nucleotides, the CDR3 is TGTGCCAGCAGCTTACGGAGGTGGACCTACAATGAGCAGTTCTTC.